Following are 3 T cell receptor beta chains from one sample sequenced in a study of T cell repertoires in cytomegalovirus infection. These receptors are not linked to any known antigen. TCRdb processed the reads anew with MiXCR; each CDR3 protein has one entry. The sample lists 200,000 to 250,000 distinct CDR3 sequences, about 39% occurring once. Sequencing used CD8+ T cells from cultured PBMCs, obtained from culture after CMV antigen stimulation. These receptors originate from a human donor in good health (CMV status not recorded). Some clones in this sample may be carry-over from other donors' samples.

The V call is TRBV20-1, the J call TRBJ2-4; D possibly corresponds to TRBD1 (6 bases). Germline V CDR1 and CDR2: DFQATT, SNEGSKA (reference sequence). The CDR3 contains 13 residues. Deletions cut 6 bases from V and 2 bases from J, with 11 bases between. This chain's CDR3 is CSAAGVSKNIQYF. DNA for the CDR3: TGCAGTGCAGCAGGGGTTTCCAAAAACATTCAGTACTTC.

Written as DNA, the CDR3 is TGTGCCAGCAGGCCAACAGGGACAGCCTACGAGCAGTACTTC. Protein sequence: CASRPTGTAYEQYF. The rearrangement links TRBV7-9 to TRBJ2-7; 7 nucleotides align to TRBD1. V was clipped by 6 bases and J by 2 bases; unmatched bases: 7. This CDR3 contains 14 residues. Germline V CDR1 and CDR2: SEHNR, FQNEAQ (reference sequence).

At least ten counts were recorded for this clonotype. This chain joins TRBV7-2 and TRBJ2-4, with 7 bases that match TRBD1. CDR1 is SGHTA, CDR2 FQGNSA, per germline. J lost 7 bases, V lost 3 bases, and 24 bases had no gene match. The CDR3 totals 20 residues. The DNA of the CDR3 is TGTGCCAGCAGCTTTACCGGGGACAGCGGCCTACCGACCTCAAGGAACATTCAGTACTTC. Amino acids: CASSFTGDSGLPTSRNIQYF. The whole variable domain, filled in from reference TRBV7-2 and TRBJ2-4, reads GAGVSQSPSNKVTEKGKDVELRCDPISGHTALYWYRQSLGQGLEFLIYFQGNSAPDKSGLPSDRFSAERTGGSVSTLTIQRTQQEDSAVYLCASSFTGDSGLPTSRNIQYFGAGTRLSVL.